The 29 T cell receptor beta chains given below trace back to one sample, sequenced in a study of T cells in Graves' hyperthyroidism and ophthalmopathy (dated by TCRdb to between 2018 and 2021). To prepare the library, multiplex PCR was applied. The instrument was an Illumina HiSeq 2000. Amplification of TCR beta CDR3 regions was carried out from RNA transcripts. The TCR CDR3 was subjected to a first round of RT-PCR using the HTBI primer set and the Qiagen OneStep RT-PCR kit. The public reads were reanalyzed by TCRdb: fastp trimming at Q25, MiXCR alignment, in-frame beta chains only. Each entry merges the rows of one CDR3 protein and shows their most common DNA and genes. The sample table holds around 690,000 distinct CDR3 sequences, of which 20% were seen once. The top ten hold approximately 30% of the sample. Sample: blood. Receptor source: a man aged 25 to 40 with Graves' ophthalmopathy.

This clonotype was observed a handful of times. The CDR3 spells CSASGQSLNTEAFF. The CDR3 region has the DNA TGCAGTGCATCGGGACAGTCGCTGAACACTGAAGCTTTCTTT. The chain recombines TRBV20-1 with TRBJ1-1, with 7 nucleotides matching TRBD1. The CDR3 has 14 amino acids. CDR1 is DFQATT, CDR2 SNEGSKA, per germline (reference sequence). J was trimmed by 0 bases and V by 6 bases; bases with no gene match: 7.

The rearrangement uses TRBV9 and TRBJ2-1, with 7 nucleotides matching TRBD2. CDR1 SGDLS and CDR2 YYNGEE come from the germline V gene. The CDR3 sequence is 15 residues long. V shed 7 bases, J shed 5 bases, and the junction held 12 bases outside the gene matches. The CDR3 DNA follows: TGTGCCAGCCGGCCGGGGGGAGGGATAGACAATGAGCAGTTCTTC. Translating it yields CASRPGGGIDNEQFF.

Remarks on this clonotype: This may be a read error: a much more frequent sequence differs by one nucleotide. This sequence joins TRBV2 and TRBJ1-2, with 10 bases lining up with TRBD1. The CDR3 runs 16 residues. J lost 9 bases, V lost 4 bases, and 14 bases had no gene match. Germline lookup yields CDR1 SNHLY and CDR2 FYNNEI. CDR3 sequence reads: CASSGGTGATLGSYTF. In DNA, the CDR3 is TGTGCCAGCAGTGGAGGGACAGGGGCCACCCTGGGTAGCTACACCTTC. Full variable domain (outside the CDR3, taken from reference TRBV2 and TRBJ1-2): EPEVTQTPSHQVTQMGQEVILRCVPISNHLYFYWYRQILGQKVEFLVSFYNNEISEKSEIFDDQFSVERPDGSNFTLKIRSTKLEDSAMYFCASSGGTGATLGSYTFGSGTRLTVV.

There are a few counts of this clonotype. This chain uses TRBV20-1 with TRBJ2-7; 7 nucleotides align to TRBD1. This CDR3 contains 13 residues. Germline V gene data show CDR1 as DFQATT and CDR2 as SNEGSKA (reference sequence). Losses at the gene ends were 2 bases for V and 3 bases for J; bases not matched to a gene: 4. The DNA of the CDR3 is TGCAGTGCTAGACGACAGGGAAACTACGAGCAGTACTTC. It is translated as CSARRQGNYEQYF.

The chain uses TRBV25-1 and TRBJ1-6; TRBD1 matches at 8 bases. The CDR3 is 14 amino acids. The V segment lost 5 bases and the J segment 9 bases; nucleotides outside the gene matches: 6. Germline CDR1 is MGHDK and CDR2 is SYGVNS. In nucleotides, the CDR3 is TGTGCCAGCAGTACGACAGGGGACCTTTCACCCCTCCACTTT. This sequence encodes CASSTTGDLSPLHF. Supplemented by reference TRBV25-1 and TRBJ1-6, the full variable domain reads EADIYQTPRYLVIGTGKKITLECSQTMGHDKMYWYQQDPGMELHLIHYSYGVNSTEKGDLSSESTVSRIRTEHFPLTLESARPSHTSQYLCASSTTGDLSPLHFGNGTRLTVT.

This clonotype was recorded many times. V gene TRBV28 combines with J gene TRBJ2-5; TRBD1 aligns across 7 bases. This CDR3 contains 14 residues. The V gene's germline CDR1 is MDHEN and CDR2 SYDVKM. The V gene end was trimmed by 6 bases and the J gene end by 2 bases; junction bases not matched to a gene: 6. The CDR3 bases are TGTGCCAGCAGACAGGGGCGGCCGCAAGAGACCCAGTACTTC. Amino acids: CASRQGRPQETQYF.

The CDR3 is CASSLLDSSGANVLTF. DNA of the CDR3: TGTGCCAGCAGCTTACTGGACAGCTCTGGGGCCAACGTCCTGACTTTC. The chain has TRBV7-9 and TRBJ2-6; D might be TRBD1 (6 bases). V was cut by 2 bases and J by 0 bases, with 8 bases left in between. Germline assignment: CDR1 SEHNR and CDR2 FQNEAQ (reference sequence). This CDR3 contains 16 residues.

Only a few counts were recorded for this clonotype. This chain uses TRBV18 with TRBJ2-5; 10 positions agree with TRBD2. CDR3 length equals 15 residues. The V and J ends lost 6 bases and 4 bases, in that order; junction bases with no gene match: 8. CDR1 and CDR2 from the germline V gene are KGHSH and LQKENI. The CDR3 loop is CASSPAGGLGETQYF. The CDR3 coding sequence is TGTGCCAGCTCGCCAGCGGGAGGGCTGGGAGAGACCCAGTACTTC.

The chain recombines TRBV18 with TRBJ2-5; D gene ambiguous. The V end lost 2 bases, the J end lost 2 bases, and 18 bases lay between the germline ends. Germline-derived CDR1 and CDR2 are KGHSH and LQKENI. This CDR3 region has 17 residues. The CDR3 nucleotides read TGTGCCAGCTCACCAATGGATCGGCCGAAGGGACAAGAGACCCAGTACTTC. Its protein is CASSPMDRPKGQETQYF.

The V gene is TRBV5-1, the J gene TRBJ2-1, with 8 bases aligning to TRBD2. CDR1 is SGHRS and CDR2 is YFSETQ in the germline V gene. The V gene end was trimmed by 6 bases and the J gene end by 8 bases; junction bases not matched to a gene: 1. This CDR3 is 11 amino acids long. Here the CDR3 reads CASIGRDEQFF. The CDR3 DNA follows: TGCGCCAGCATCGGGAGGGATGAGCAGTTCTTC. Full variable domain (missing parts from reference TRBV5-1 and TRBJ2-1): KAGVTQTPRYLIKTRGQQVTLSCSPISGHRSVSWYQQTPGQGLQFLFEYFSETQRNKGNFPGRFSGRQFSNSRSEMNVSTLELGDSALYLCASIGRDEQFFGPGTRLTVL.

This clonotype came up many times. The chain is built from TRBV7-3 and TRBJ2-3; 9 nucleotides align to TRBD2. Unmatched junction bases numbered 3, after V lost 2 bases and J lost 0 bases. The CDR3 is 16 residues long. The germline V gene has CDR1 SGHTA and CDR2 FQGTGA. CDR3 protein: CASSLGGRASTDTQYF. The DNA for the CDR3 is TGTGCCAGCAGCTTAGGCGGGAGGGCCAGCACAGATACGCAGTATTTT.

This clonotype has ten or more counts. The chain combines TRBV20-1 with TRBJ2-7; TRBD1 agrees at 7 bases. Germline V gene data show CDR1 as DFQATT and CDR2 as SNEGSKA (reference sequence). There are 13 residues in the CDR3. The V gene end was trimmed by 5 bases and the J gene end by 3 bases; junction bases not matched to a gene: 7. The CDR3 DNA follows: TGCAGTGCTCCTCGGCCAGGGGGCTACGAGCAGTACTTC. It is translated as CSAPRPGGYEQYF.

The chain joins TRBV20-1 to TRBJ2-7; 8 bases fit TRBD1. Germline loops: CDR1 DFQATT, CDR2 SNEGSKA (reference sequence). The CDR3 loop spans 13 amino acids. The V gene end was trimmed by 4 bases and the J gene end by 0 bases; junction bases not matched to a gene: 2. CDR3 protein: CSAMDRVSYEQYF. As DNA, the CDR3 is TGCAGTGCTATGGACAGGGTCTCCTACGAGCAGTACTTC.

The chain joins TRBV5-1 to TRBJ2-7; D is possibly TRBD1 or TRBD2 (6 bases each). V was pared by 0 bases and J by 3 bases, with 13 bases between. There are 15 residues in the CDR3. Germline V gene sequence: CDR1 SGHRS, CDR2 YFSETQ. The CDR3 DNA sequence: TGCGCCAGCAGCTTGGAAGGGGGGTGGAACTACGAGCAGTACTTC. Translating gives CASSLEGGWNYEQYF.

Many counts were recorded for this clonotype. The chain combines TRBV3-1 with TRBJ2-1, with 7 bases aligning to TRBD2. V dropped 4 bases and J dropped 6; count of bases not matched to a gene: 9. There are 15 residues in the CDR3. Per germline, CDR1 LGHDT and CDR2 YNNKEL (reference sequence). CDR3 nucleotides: TGTGCCAGCAGCCGGGGACTATCCAACGCCAATGAGCAGTTCTTC. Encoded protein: CASSRGLSNANEQFF.

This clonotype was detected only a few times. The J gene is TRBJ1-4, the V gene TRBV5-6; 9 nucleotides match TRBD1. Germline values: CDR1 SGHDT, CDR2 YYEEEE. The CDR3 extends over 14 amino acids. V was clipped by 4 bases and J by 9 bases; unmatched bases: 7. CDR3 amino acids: CASSLGQGQKKLFF. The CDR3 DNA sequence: TGTGCCAGCAGCCTGGGACAGGGTCAGAAAAAACTGTTTTTT.

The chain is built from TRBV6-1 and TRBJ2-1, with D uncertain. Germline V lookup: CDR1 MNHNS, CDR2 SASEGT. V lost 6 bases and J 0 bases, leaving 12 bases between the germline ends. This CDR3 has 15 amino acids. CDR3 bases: TGTGCCAGCAGAGACCCAGGAAGCTCCTACAATGAGCAGTTCTTC. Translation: CASRDPGSSYNEQFF.

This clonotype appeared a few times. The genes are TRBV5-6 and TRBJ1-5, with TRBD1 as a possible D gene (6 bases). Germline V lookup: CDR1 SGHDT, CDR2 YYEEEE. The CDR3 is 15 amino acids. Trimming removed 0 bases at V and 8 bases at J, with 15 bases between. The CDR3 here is CASSLAGGGGKPQHF. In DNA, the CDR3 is TGTGCCAGCAGCTTGGCGGGGGGGGGCGGGAAGCCCCAGCATTTT.

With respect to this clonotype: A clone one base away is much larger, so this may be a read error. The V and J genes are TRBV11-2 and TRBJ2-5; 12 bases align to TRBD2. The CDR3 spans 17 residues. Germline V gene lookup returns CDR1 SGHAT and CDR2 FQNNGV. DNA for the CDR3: TGTGTCAGCAGCCCGAGGACTAGCGGGAAGCCGTGGGAGACCCAGTACTTC. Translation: CVSSPRTSGKPWETQYF.

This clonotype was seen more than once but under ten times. In DNA, the CDR3 is TGTGCCAGCAGTGAAATGCGGGACAACTCCTACGAGCAGTACTTC. Amino acids: CASSEMRDNSYEQYF. The chain employs TRBV6-1 and TRBJ2-7; possibly TRBD1 or TRBD2 for D (6 bases each). V gave up 2 bases and J gave up 0 bases, with 11 bases separating them. The CDR3 runs to 15 residues. Germline-derived CDR1 and CDR2 are MNHNS and SASEGT.

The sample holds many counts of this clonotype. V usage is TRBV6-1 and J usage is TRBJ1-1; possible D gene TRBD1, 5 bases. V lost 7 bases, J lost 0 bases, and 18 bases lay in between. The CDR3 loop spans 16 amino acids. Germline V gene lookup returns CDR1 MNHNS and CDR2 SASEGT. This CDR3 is CASTPRGGRLNTEAFF. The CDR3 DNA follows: TGTGCCAGCACCCCGCGCGGGGGACGGTTGAACACTGAAGCTTTCTTT.

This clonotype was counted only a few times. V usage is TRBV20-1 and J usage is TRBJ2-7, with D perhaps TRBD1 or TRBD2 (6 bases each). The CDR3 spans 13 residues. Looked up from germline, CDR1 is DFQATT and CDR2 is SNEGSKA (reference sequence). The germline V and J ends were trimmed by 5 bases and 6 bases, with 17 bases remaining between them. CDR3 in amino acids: CSAREGGVPEQYF. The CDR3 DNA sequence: TGCAGTGCTCGCGAGGGGGGAGTGCCCGAGCAGTACTTC.

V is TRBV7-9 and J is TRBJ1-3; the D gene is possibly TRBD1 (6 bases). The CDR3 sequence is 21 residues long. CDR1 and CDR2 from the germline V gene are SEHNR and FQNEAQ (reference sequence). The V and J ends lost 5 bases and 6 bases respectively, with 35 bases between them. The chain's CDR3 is CASSHHRGAAGLGVSKNTIYF. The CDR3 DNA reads TGTGCCAGCAGCCATCATCGGGGGGCCGCGGGCCTGGGGGTATCCAAAAACACCATATATTTT.

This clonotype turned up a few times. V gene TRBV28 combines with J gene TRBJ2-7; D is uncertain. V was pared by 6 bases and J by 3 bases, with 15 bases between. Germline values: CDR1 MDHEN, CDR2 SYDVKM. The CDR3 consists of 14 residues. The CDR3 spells CASSTSDVFYEQYF. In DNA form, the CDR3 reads TGTGCCAGCAGCACGTCGGACGTCTTCTACGAGCAGTACTTC.

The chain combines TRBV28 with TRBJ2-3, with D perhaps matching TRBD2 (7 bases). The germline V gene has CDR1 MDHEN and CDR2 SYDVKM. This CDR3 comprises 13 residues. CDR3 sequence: CATTGGSADTQYF. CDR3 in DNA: TGTGCGACGACAGGCGGGAGTGCAGATACGCAGTATTTT. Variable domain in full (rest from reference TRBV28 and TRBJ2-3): DVKVTQSSRYLVKRTGEKVFLECVQDMDHENMFWYRQDPGLGLRLIYFSYDVKMKEKGDIPEGYSVSREKKERFSLILESASTNQTSMYLCATTGGSADTQYFGPGTRLTVL.

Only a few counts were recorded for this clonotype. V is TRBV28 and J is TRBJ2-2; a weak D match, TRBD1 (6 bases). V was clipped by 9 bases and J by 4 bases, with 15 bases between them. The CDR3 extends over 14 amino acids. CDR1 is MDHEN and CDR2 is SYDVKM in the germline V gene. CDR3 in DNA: TGTGCCAGTAAAAAGACAGGTATCACCGGGGAGCTGTTTTTT. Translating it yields CASKKTGITGELFF.

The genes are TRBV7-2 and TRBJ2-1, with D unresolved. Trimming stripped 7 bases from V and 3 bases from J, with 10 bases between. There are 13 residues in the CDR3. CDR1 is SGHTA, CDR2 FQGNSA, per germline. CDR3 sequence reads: CASNVGYYNEQFF. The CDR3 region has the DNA TGTGCCAGCAACGTAGGCTACTACAATGAGCAGTTCTTC.

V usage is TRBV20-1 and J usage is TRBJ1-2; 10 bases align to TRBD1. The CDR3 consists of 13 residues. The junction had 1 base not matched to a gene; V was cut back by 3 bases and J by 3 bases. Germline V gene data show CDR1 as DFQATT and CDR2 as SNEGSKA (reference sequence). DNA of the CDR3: TGCAGTGCTAGGGGGACAGGGGACTATGGCTACACCTTC. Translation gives CSARGTGDYGYTF.

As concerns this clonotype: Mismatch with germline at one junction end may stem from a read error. The CDR3 protein is CASSFIAGAINEQFF. CDR3 nucleotide sequence: TGTGCCAGCAGTTTTATAGCGGGAGCTATTAATGAGCAGTTCTTC. The V call is TRBV5-1, the J call TRBJ2-1; the match to TRBD2 covers 9 bases. CDR1 is SGHRS and CDR2 is YFSETQ in the germline V gene. CDR3 size: 15 residues.